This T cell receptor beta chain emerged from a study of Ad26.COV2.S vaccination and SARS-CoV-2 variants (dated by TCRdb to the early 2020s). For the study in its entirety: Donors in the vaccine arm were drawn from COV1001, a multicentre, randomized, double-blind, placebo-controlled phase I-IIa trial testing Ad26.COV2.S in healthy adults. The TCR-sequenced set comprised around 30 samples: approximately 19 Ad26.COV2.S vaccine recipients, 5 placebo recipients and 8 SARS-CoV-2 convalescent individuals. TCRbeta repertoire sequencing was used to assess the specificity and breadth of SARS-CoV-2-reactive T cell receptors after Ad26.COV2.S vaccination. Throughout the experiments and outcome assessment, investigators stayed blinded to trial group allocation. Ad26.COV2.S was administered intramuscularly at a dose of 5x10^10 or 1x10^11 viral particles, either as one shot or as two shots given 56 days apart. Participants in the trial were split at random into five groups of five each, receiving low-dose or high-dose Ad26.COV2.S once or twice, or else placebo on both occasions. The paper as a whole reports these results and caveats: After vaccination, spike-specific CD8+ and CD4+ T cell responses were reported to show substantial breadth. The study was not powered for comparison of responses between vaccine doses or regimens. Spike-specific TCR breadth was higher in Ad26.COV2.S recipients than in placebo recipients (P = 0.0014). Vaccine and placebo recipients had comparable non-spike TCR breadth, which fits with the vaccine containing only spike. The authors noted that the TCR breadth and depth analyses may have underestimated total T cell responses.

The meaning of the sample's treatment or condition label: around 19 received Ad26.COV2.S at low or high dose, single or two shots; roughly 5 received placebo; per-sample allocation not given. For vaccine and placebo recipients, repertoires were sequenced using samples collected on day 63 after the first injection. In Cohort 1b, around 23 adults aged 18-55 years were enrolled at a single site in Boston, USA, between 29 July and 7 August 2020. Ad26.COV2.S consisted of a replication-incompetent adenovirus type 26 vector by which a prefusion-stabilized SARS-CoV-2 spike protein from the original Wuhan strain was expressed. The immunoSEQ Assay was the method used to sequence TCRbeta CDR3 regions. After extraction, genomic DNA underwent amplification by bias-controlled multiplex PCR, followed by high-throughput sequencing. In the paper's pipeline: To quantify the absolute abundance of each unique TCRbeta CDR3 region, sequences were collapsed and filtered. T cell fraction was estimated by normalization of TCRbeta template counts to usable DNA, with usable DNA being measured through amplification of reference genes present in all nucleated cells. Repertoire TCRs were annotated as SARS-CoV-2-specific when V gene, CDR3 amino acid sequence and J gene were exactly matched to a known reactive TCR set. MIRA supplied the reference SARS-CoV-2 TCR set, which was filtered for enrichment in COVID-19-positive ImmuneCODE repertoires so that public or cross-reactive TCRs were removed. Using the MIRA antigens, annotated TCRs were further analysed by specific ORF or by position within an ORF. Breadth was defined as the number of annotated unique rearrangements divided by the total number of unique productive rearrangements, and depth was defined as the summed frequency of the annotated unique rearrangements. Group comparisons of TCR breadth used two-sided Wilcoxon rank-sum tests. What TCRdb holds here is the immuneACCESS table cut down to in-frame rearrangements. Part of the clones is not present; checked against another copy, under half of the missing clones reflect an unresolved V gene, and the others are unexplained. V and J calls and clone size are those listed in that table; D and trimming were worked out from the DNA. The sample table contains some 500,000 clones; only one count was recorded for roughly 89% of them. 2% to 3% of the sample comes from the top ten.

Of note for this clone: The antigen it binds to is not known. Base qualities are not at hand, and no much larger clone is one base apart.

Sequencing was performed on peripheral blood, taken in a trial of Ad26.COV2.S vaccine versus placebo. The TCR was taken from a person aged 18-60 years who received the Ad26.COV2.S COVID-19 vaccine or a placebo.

The DNA sequence is TGTGCCAGTAGTATGGGAGGCGGCAGGTCCTCCTACGAGCAGTACTTC. The resulting protein is CASSMGGGRSSYEQYF. Recombination joined TRBV19 with TRBJ2-7; the best D guess is TRBD2, with 6 bases matching. The CDR3, from cysteine to phenylalanine, totals 16 residues. Of the read, only the CDR3 DNA is kept; its 48 bases are in frame from base 1. The germline ends are 15 bases apart after V is trimmed by 3 bases and J by 0 bases. The germline V gene (reference sequence) yields LNHDA for CDR1 and SQIVND for CDR2.